What follows describes a single T cell receptor (beta chain). This clonotype was counted a single time. Its antigen is currently not known. No qualities accompany the bases; no much larger clone lies one base away. A lone read offers only weak evidence. The treatment or condition label here, explained by the study, means: in vitro stimulation with specific CMV peptide epitopes to enrich CMV-specific T cells. Sequencing was performed on an Illumina HiSeq 1500. TCRdb itself trimmed the public reads at Q25 with fastp, ran MiXCR and retained productive beta chains. Every distinct CDR3 protein forms one entry, paired with its most common genes and DNA. Counted in this sample were 75,000 to 95,000 distinct CDR3 sequences; around half of them appeared once. 85% to 95% of the sample belongs to the ten largest clones. The CDR3 spans 11 residues, from the cysteine through the phenylalanine. CDR3 DNA is the only sequence kept; it has 33 bases, read in frame from the first base. V drops 4 bases and J drops 15 bases, leaving 10 bases in between. CDR1 and CDR2, per the germline V gene (reference sequence), are MNHNY and SVGAGI.

This record belongs to a study of T cell repertoires in cytomegalovirus infection (dated by TCRdb to between 2017 and 2020). In the study overall: Recently identified HLA-C-restricted CMV epitopes, whose presentation resists viral immunomodulation, were targeted by peptide stimulations together with well-studied HLA-B-restricted epitopes. Donor HLA type was relevant to the analysis, as public TCR beta signatures indicated carriage of CMV infection together with the matching HLA type.

Study-level results and caveats: Carriers of CMV infection plus the relevant HLA type were discriminated by the cumulative frequency of public TCR beta family members in the study cohort and in an independent roughly 350-donor cohort. The ex vivo response was dominated by HLA-C-restricted CMV-specific TCR beta clonotypes, which also provided the single most frequent clonotype in two of eight donors.

The rearrangement joined TRBV6-6 to TRBJ1-6; a tentative D match to TRBD1 spans 5 bases. This material consisted of CD8+ T cells from cultured PBMCs, taken from culture after CMV antigen stimulation. The receptor comes from a human donor in good health (CMV status not recorded). Some clones in this sample may be carry-over from other donors' samples. The nucleotide sequence is TGTGCCAGCAGTTGGGGGGACGTCCTCCACTTT. This is translated as CASSWGDVLHF.